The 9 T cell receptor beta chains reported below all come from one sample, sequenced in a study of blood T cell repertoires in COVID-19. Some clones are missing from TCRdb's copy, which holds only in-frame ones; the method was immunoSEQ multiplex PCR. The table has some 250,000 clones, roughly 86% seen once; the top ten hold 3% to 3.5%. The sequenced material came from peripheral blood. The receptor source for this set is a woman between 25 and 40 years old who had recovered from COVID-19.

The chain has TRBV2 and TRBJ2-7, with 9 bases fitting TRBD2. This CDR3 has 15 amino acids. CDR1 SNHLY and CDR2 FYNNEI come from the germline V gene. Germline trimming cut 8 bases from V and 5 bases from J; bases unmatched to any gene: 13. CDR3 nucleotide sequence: TGTGCCAGCTTTTTGTCCGGGACTAGCCGGGACGAGCAGTACTTC. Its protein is CASFLSGTSRDEQYF.

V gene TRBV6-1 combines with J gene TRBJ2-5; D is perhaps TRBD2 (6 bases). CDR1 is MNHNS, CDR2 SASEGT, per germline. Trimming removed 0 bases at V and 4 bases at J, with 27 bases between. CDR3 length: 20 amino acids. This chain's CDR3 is CASSEAQSGSGVSGRETQYF. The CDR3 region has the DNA TGTGCCAGCAGTGAAGCGCAATCGGGTTCGGGGGTGTCGGGTCGAGAGACCCAGTACTTC.

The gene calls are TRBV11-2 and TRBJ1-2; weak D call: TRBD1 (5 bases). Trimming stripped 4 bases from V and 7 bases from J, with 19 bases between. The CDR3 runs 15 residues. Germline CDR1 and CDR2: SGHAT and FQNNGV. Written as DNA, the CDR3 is TGTGCCAGCAGCTCACCACGTCTTAGGGGATCTGGCTACACCTTC. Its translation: CASSSPRLRGSGYTF.

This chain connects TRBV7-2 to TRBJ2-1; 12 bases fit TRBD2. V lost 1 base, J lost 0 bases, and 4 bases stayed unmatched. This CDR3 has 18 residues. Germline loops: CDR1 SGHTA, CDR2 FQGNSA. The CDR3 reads CASSLGRLAGASYNEQFF. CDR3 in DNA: TGTGCCAGCAGCTTAGGGAGACTAGCGGGGGCCTCCTACAATGAGCAGTTCTTC.

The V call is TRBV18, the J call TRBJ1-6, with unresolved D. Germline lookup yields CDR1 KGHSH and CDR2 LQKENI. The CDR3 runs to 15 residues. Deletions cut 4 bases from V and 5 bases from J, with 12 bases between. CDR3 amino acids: CASSLSDGNNSPLHF. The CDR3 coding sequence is TGTGCCAGCTCACTTTCGGACGGGAATAATTCACCCCTCCACTTT.

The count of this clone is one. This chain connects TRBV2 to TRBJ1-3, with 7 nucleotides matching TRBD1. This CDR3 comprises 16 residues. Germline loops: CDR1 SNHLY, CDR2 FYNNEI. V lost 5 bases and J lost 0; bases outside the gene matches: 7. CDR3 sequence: CASSYSQGISGNTIYF. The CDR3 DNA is TGTGCCAGCAGTTACTCACAGGGGATCTCTGGAAACACCATATATTTT.

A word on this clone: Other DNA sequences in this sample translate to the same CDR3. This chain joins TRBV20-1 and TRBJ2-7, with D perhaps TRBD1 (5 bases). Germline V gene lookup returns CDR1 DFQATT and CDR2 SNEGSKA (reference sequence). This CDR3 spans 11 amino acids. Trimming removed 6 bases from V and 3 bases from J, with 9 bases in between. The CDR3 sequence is CSARTGYEQYF. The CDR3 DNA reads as TGCAGTGCAAGAACAGGCTACGAGCAGTACTTC.

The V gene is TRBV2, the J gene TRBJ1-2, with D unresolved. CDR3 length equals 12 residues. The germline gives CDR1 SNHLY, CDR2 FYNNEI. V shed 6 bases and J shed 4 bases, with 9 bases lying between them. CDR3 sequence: CASRWETYGYTF. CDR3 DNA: TGTGCCAGCAGATGGGAGACCTATGGCTACACCTTC.

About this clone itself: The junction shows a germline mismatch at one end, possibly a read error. DNA of the CDR3: TGTGCCAGCAGCGAGACGAGGGGGTTAGGGGTCGGGTTC. Translated, it gives CASSETRGLGVGF. The chain combines TRBV7-8 with TRBJ2-7; D is possibly TRBD1 (6 bases). This CDR3 is 13 amino acids long. Per the germline V gene, CDR1 is SGHVS and CDR2 is FQNEAQ.